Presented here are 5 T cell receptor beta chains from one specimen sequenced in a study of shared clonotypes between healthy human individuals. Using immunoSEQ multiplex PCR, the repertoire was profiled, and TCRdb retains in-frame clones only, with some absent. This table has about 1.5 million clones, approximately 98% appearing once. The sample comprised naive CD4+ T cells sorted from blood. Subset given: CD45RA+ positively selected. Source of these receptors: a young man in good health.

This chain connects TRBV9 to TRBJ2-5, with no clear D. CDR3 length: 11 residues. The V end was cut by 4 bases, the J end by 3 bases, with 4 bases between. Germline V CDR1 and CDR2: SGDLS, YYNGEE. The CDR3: CASSTEETQYF. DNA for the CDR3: TGTGCCAGCAGCACCGAAGAGACCCAGTACTTC.

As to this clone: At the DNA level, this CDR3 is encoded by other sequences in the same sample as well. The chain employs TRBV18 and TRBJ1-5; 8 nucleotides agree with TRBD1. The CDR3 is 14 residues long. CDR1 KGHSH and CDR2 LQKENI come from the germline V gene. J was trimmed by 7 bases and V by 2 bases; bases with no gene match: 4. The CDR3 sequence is CASSPGQGSQPQHF. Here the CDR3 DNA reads TGTGCCAGCTCACCAGGACAGGGAAGCCAGCCCCAGCATTTT.

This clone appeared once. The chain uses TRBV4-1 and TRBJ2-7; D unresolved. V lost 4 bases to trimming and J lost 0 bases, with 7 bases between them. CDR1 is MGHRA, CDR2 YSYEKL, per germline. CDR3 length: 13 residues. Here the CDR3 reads CASSRKDSYEQYF. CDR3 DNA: TGCGCCAGCAGCCGGAAGGACTCCTACGAGCAGTACTTC.

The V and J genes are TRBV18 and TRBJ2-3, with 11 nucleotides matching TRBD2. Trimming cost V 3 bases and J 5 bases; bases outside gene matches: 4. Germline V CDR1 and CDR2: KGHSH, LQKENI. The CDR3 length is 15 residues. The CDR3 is CASSPLAGGEDTQYF. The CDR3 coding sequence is TGTGCCAGCTCACCCCTAGCGGGAGGTGAAGATACGCAGTATTTT.

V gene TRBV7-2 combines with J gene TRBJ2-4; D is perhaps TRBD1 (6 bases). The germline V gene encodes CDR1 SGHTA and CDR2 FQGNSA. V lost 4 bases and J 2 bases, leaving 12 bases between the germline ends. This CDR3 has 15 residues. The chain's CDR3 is CASSSQGITKNIQYF. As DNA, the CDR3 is TGTGCCAGCAGCTCCCAGGGGATCACCAAAAACATTCAGTACTTC.